This T cell receptor (beta chain) was found in a study of T-cell memory formation after mild COVID-19. The CDR3 loop spans 14 amino acids. J gave up 5 bases and V 6 bases, and 8 bases lay outside the gene matches. Germline V gene sequence: CDR1 LGHNT, CDR2 FRNRAP. This clonotype was seen many times. TCRdb reprocessed the 5' RACE reads with MiXCR, giving one entry per CDR3 protein. The profile shows roughly 130,000 distinct CDR3 sequences, approximately 5.9% of them singletons. This clonotype was obtained from an adult woman who had mild COVID-19 (a few samples of this study predate the infection). Cell type and time point are not known. The gene calls are TRBV12-5 and TRBJ2-7; 9 positions agree with TRBD1. Sequencing was carried out using PBMCs or a T cell subset sorted from them (not recorded which). The DNA for the CDR3 is TGTGCTAGTGGCGCGCGAGGGACAGGGAACGAGCAGTACTTC. Translating it yields CASGARGTGNEQYF.